This T cell receptor beta chain was captured by sequencing in a study of beta chain features in type 1 diabetes. The authors reverse transcribed all of the isolated RNA, so sequencing captured expressed TCRB transcripts. Assay: immunoSEQ multiplex PCR; the TCRdb copy retains only in-frame clones and omits some. The sample lists about 150,000 clones; roughly 8.1% were seen once. The receptor was derived from a man younger than 35 in good health. Material: central memory CD4+ T cells from blood.

In DNA, the CDR3 is TGTGCCAGCAGTTCGCCGACAGGGGGTCGCCTTTTCCAGCATTTT. Residues: CASSSPTGGRLFQHF. The rearrangement uses TRBV28 and TRBJ1-5; 9 bases align to TRBD1. V lost 4 bases to trimming and J lost 12 bases; unmatched junction nucleotides: 13. The length of the CDR3 is 15 residues. The germline CDR1 and CDR2 sequences are MDHEN and SYDVKM. The full variable domain, in which reference TRBV28 and TRBJ1-5 provide the parts outside the CDR3, is DVKVTQSSRYLVKRTGEKVFLECVQDMDHENMFWYRQDPGLGLRLIYFSYDVKMKEKGDIPEGYSVSREKKERFSLILESASTNQTSMYLCASSSPTGGRLFQHFGDGTRLSIL.